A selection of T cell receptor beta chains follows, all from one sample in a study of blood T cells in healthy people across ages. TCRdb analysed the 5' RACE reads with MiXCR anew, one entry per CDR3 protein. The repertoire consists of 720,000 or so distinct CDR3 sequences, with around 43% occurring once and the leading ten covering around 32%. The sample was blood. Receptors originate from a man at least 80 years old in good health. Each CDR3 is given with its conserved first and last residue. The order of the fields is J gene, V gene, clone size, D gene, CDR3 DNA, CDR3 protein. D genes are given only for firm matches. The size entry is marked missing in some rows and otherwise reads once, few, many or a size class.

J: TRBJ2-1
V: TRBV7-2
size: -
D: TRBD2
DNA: TGTGCCAGCAGCTTCTTCCCGGGAGGAGGTTACGAGCAGTTCTTC
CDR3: CASSFFPGGGYEQFF

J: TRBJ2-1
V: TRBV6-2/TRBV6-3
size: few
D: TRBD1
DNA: TGTGCCAGCAGTTCCCCGAGACAGGGGTTAAATGAGCAGTTCTTC
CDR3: CASSSPRQGLNEQFF

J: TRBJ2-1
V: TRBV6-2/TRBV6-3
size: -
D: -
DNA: TGTGCCAGCAAACAGGGTAATGAGCAGTTCTTC
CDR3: CASKQGNEQFF

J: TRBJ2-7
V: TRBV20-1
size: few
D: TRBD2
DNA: TGCAGTGCTAGAGGCAGCGGGGGGGTGGGCGAGCAGTACTTC
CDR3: CSARGSGGVGEQYF

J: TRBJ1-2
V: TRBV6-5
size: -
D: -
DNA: TGTGCCAGCTCCTCCCTGGAGGGCTACACCTTC
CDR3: CASSSLEGYTF

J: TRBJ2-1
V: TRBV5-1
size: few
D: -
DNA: TGCGCCAGCACCCTGGTGGGAGCCTACAATGAGCAGTTCTTC
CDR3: CASTLVGAYNEQFF

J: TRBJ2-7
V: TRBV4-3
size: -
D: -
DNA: TGCGCCAGCAGCCAAGAGGGGCGGCAAACCTATAATGAGCAGTACTTC
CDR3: CASSQEGRQTYNEQYF

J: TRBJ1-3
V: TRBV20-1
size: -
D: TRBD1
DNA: TGCAGTGCTCAAGCCATGGGACAGGGCTACTCTGGAAACACCATATATTTT
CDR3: CSAQAMGQGYSGNTIYF

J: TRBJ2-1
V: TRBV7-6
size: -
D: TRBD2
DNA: TGTGCCAGCAGCTTCTCTAGCGGGGGGGCTGGCAATGAGCAGTTCTTC
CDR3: CASSFSSGGAGNEQFF

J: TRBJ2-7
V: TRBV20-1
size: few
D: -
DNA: TGCAGTGCCGTAGGGTACGAGCAGTACTTC
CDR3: CSAVGYEQYF

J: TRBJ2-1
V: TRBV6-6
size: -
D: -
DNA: TGTGCCAGCAGTCCCCTAAACTATGTGATCAATGAGCAGTTCTTC
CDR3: CASSPLNYVINEQFF

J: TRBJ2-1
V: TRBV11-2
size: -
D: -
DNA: TGTGCCAGCAGCTTATCCCCCTCTAATGAGCAGTTCTTC
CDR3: CASSLSPSNEQFF

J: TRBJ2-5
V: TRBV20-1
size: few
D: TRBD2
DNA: TGCAGTGCAAGGCTAGCGGGGAAAGAGACCCAGTACTTC
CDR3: CSARLAGKETQYF

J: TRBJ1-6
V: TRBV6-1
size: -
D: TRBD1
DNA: TGTTCGACAGGACAGGGAAATTCACCCCTCCACTTT
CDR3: CSTGQGNSPLHF

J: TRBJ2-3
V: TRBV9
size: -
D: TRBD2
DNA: TGTGCCAGCAGCGTAGGCCTAGCGGGAGCAGATACGCAGTATTTT
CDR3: CASSVGLAGADTQYF

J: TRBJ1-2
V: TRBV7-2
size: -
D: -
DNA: TGTGCCAGCAGTAACTTGGGGCAGGACTATGGCTACACCTTC
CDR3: CASSNLGQDYGYTF

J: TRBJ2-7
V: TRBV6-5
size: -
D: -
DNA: TGTGCCAGCAGAACAGGATCTGGGAGCTCCTACGAGCAGTACTTC
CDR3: CASRTGSGSSYEQYF

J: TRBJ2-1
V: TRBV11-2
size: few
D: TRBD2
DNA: TGTGCCAGCAGCTCTACTAGCGGGAGGGCCGATGAGCAGTTCTTC
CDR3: CASSSTSGRADEQFF

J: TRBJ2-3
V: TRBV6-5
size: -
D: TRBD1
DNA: TGTGCCAGCAGTTACGCCAGGACAGGCGCCACAGATACGCGGTATTTT
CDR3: CASSYARTGATDTRYF

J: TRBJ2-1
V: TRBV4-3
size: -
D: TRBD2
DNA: TGCGCCAGCAGCCAAGATGTTGCGGGAGGGGCGAATGAGCAGTTCTTC
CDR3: CASSQDVAGGANEQFF

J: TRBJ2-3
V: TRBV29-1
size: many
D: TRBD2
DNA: TGCAGCGTTGAGACTAGCGGGGCAGATACGCAGTATTTT
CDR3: CSVETSGADTQYF

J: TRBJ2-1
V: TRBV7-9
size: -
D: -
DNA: TGTGCCAGCAGCGAGGTCGGGAGTCCCTACAATGAGCAGTTCTTC
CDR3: CASSEVGSPYNEQFF

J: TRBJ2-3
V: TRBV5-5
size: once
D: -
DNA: TGTGCCAGCAGCGAGTCAGGGAATACAGATACGCAGTATTTT
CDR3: CASSESGNTDTQYF

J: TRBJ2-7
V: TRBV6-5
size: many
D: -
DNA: TGTGCCAGCAGTCTGCGGAGCGGGCCCCTCTACGAGCAGTACTTC
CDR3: CASSLRSGPLYEQYF

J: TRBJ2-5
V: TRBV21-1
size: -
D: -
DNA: TGTGCCAGTAGCCAACGGCGGGGGTCGTACTTC
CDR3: CASSQRRGSYF

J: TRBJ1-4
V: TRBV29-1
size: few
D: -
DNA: TGCAGCGGGGGGGAAGGTGAAAAACTGTTTTTT
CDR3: CSGGEGEKLFF

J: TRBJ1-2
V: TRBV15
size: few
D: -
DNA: TGTGCCACCACCATAGGGGGAAGGCTCTATGGCTACACCTTC
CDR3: CATTIGGRLYGYTF

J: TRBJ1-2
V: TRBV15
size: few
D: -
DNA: TGTGCCACCAGCAGAGATTCTGGGGCCCGCGGCTACACCTTC
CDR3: CATSRDSGARGYTF

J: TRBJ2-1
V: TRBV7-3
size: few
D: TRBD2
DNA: TGTGCCAGCAGCCGACTAGCGGGGGTTGGCAATGAGCAGTTCTTC
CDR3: CASSRLAGVGNEQFF

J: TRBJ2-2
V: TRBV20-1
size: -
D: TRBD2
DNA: TGCAGTGCTAGAGATCCCACCGGGACTAGCGGGCCGAACACCGGGGAGCTGTTTTTT
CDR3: CSARDPTGTSGPNTGELFF

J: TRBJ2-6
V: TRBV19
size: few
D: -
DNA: TGTGCCAGTAGTCGACAGACAGGCCCCTCTGGGGCCAACGTCCTGACTTTC
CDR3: CASSRQTGPSGANVLTF

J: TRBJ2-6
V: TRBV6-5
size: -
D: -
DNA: TGTGCCAGCAGTTACGAACAAGGGGCAGTTTATTCTACCTCTTTGGCCAACGTCCTGACTTTC
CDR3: CASSYEQGAVYSTSLANVLTF

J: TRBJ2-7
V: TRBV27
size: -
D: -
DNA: TGTGCCAGCAGAAGCCCCCGCCAGGGGCGTTCCTACAATGAGCAGTACTTC
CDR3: CASRSPRQGRSYNEQYF

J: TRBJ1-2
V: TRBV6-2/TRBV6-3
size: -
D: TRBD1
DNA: TGTGCCAGCAAAGCCCCACCCGGGACAGCGAACTATGGCTACACCTTC
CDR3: CASKAPPGTANYGYTF

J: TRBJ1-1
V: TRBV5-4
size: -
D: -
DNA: TGTGCCAGCAGCTCCACCACTGAAGCTTTCTTT
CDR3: CASSSTTEAFF

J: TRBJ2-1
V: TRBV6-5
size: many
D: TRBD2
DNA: TGTGCCAGCAAACAGACTAGCGGGAATTACAATGAGCAGTTCTTC
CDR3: CASKQTSGNYNEQFF

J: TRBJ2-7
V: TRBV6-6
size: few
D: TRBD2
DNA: TGTGCCAGCAGTTACTTCGGACTAGCTTTGGCCTACGAGCAGTACTTC
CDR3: CASSYFGLALAYEQYF

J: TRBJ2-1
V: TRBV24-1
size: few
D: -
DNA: TGTGCCACCAGTGACCGCCGACCCCCTGGGGATGAGCAGTTCTTC
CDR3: CATSDRRPPGDEQFF

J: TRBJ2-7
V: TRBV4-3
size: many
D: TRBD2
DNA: TGCGCCAGCAGCCAAGACCGAGCGGGGGGCAGCGAGCAGTACTTC
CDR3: CASSQDRAGGSEQYF

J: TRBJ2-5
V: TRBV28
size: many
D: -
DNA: TGTGCCAGCAGCTTTTCGGGGACGGGTCAAGAGACCCAGTACTTC
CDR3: CASSFSGTGQETQYF

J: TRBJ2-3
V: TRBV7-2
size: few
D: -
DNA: TGTGCCAGCAGCTTAGTCCCGACTAGTTCGCGAGATACGCAGTATTTT
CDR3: CASSLVPTSSRDTQYF

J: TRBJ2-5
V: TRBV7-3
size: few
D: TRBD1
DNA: TGTGCCAGCAGTTACCGACAGGGGAGCCAAGAGACCCAGTACTTC
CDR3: CASSYRQGSQETQYF

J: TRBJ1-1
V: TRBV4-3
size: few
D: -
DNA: TGCGCCAGCAGTCCAGCATCAGAACTGAACACTGAAGCTTTCTTT
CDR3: CASSPASELNTEAFF

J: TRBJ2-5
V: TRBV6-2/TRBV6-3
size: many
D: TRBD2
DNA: TGTGCCAGCAGCCCGCCCGCGAGTAGCGGGAGGTCAACCCAGTACTTC
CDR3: CASSPPASSGRSTQYF

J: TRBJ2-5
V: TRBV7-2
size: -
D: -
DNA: TGTGCCAGCAGCGCGGAGCCAGGCCGTCAAGAGACCCAGTACTTC
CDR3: CASSAEPGRQETQYF

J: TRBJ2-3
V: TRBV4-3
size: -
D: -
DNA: TGCGCCAGCGGCCAAGATGTACAGGGAACTAGCACGGATACGCAGTATTTT
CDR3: CASGQDVQGTSTDTQYF